The 11 T cell receptor beta chains presented below share a single source sample, sequenced in a study of OX40 agonist ivuxolimab in advanced cancers. Profiling relied on immunoSEQ multiplex PCR, and the TCRdb table lists in-frame clones only, not all of them. Of tens of thousands of clones listed, roughly nine tenths were seen once; the top ten hold roughly 4.1%. The specimen was CD4+ or CD8+ T cells sorted from blood, collected in a trial of the OX40 agonist ivuxolimab. The receptors stem from an adult with an advanced solid tumor such as melanoma, head and neck, liver or kidney cancer.

This clone showed up just once. J is TRBJ1-2 and V is TRBV28; maybe TRBD1 (5 bases). The CDR3 is 15 residues long. V was cut by 6 bases and J by 6 bases, with 20 bases left in between. CDR1 and CDR2 (germline): MDHEN, SYDVKM. CDR3 sequence (DNA): TGTGCCAGCAGATTGGGGTTGGGGGGTACGGATGGCTACACCTTC. Translated, it gives CASRLGLGGTDGYTF.

The CDR3 protein is CASSLVKGAWNTEAFF. CDR3 DNA: TGTGCCAGCAGCTTAGTAAAGGGTGCTTGGAACACTGAAGCTTTCTTT. V and J are TRBV7-9 and TRBJ1-1; D uncertain. Germline V gene lookup returns CDR1 SEHNR and CDR2 FQNEAQ (reference sequence). CDR3 length: 16 residues. V was trimmed by 1 base and J by 1 base, leaving 13 bases between them. Drawing the rest from reference TRBV7-9 and TRBJ1-1, the complete variable domain is DTGVSQNPRHKITKRGQNVTFRCDPISEHNRLYWYRQTLGQGPEFLTYFQNEAQLEKSRLLSDRFSAERPKGSFSTLEIQRTEQGDSAMYLCASSLVKGAWNTEAFFGQGTRLTVV.

This clone was observed a handful of times. The chain has TRBV28 and TRBJ1-1, with 7 bases fitting TRBD1. The V and J ends lost 5 bases and 5 bases, in that order; junction bases with no gene match: 20. The germline gives CDR1 MDHEN, CDR2 SYDVKM. This CDR3 is 18 amino acids long. CDR3 sequence reads: CASSPSRSSRQGKTEAFF. In DNA, the CDR3 is TGTGCCAGCAGTCCATCAAGATCGTCGAGACAGGGAAAGACTGAAGCTTTCTTT.

This chain joins TRBV7-8 and TRBJ2-5; D gene ambiguous. The germline V gene encodes CDR1 SGHVS and CDR2 FQNEAQ. Trimming took 3 bases from V and 4 from J, leaving 9 bases between them. The CDR3 loop spans 13 amino acids. CDR3 sequence: CASSLRSSETQYF. For the CDR3, the DNA is TGTGCCAGCAGCTTGAGGTCGTCAGAGACCCAGTACTTC.

The chain is built from TRBV5-1 and TRBJ1-2; D possibly corresponds to TRBD1 (6 bases). The CDR3 has 12 amino acids. Trimming took off 2 bases at V and 6 bases at J, with 8 bases between the two ends. The V gene's germline CDR1 is SGHRS and CDR2 YFSETQ. CDR3 in DNA: TGCGCCAGCAGCTTAACAGGGAATGGCTACACCTTC. Protein sequence: CASSLTGNGYTF.

The J gene is TRBJ2-2, the V gene TRBV6-1; maybe TRBD1 (5 bases). The CDR3 extends over 14 amino acids. The germline gives CDR1 MNHNS, CDR2 SASEGT. The V and J ends lost 8 bases and 0 bases respectively, with 10 bases between them. CDR3 bases: TGTGCCAGCGGAACAGGACCGAACACCGGGGAGCTGTTTTTT. Encoded protein: CASGTGPNTGELFF.

The gene calls are TRBV4-3 and TRBJ2-2; 7 nucleotides align to TRBD2. V lost 4 bases, J lost 5 bases, and 19 bases stayed unmatched. This CDR3 region has 19 residues. Germline loops: CDR1 LGHNA, CDR2 YSLEER. This CDR3 reads CASSLASGRSRGRTGELFF. The CDR3 DNA sequence: TGCGCCAGCAGCCTCGCTAGCGGAAGATCGCGAGGGCGGACCGGGGAGCTGTTTTTT.

The chain joins TRBV4-2 to TRBJ2-1; D remains ambiguous. CDR1 LGHNA and CDR2 YNFKEQ come from the germline V gene. The CDR3 runs to 15 residues. With 1 base removed from V and 8 bases from J, the gap between germline ends came to 15 bases. This chain's CDR3 is CASSQGPDGPHEQFF. The CDR3 region has the DNA TGTGCCAGCAGCCAAGGACCGGACGGCCCCCATGAGCAGTTCTTC.

This chain uses TRBV28 with TRBJ2-7; D is unresolved. Trimming shortened V by 1 base and J by 1 base, and 17 bases separated the two germline ends. The germline V gene has CDR1 MDHEN and CDR2 SYDVKM. The CDR3 spans 17 residues. CDR3 region: CASSLLPNGRYSYEQYF. CDR3 nucleotides: TGTGCCAGCAGTTTATTGCCAAACGGGCGCTATTCCTACGAGCAGTACTTC.

The rearrangement uses TRBV28 and TRBJ2-7; 8 bases line up with TRBD2. Germline loops: CDR1 MDHEN, CDR2 SYDVKM. Trimming cost V 1 base and J 2 bases; bases outside gene matches: 4. CDR3 length: 15 residues. This chain's CDR3 is CASSLSRGVAYEQYV. CDR3 DNA sequence: TGTGCCAGCAGTTTATCGCGGGGGGTGGCCTACGAGCAGTACGTC.

The genes are TRBV7-8 and TRBJ1-1; 9 nucleotides align to TRBD1. The trim removed 4 bases at V and 7 bases at J, leaving 13 bases unmatched. This CDR3 region has 16 residues. Germline-derived CDR1 and CDR2 are SGHVS and FQNEAQ. The CDR3 is CASSSEVWDRDLEAFF. The CDR3 DNA is TGTGCCAGCAGCTCCGAAGTATGGGACAGGGACCTTGAAGCTTTCTTT.